This entry features one TCR beta chain sequence. Its antigen remains unidentified. TCRdb's copy holds only in-frame clones and misses some; the assay was immunoSEQ multiplex PCR. This table holds tens of thousands of clones, roughly four fifths found once. The data stem from a study of OX40 agonist ivuxolimab in advanced cancers. Across the whole study: Eligibility rules accepted prior anti-PD-1, anti-PD-L1 or anti-CTLA-4 therapy, and around 40% had some.

Study findings and constraints: Dose levels from 0.1 to 3.0 mg/kg saw CD4+ and CD8+ blood T cells expand clonally by week 6.

CDR3 length: 14 amino acids. Germline CDR1 reads SGHRS; CDR2 reads YFSETQ. Trimming stripped 0 bases from V and 0 bases from J, with 6 bases between. The J gene is TRBJ1-2, the V gene TRBV5-1, with no clear D. Sequenced here: CD4+ or CD8+ T cells sorted from blood, sampled in a trial of the OX40 agonist ivuxolimab. The receptor was isolated from an adult with an advanced solid tumor such as melanoma, head and neck, liver or kidney cancer. The CDR3 region is CASSLVSSNYGYTF. The CDR3 DNA sequence: TGCGCCAGCAGCTTGGTTAGTTCTAACTATGGCTACACCTTC. Looking up the rest from reference TRBV5-1 and TRBJ1-2 gives the full variable domain: KAGVTQTPRYLIKTRGQQVTLSCSPISGHRSVSWYQQTPGQGLQFLFEYFSETQRNKGNFPGRFSGRQFSNSRSEMNVSTLELGDSALYLCASSLVSSNYGYTFGSGTRLTVV.